The 27 T cell receptor beta chains reported below all come from one sample, sequenced in a study of blood T cell repertoires in COVID-19. TCRdb's copy holds only in-frame clones and misses some; the assay was immunoSEQ multiplex PCR. The repertoire holds 150,000 to 200,000 clones, with approximately 79% as singletons. The sequenced sample consisted of peripheral blood. These receptors were obtained from a woman older than 75 with acute or convalescent COVID-19.

This chain uses TRBV7-2 with TRBJ2-1, with 7 bases matching TRBD2. The germline V gene encodes CDR1 SGHTA and CDR2 FQGNSA. The CDR3 extends over 14 amino acids. V shed 6 bases, J shed 7 bases, and the junction held 9 bases outside the gene matches. The CDR3 region has the DNA TGTGCCAGCAGTACCTCAGCGGGGCGGAATGAGCAGTTCTTC. Translation gives CASSTSAGRNEQFF.

The chain couples TRBV3-1 (or the pseudogene TRBV3-2) to TRBJ1-2; no definite D call. Germline V gene sequence: CDR1 LGHDT, CDR2 YNNKEL (reference sequence). V lost 4 bases, J lost 4 bases, and 7 bases lay in between. The length of the CDR3 is 12 residues. The CDR3 sequence is CASSPSSYGYTF. CDR3 coding DNA: TGTGCCAGCAGCCCCTCCAGCTATGGCTACACCTTC.

V gene TRBV15 combines with J gene TRBJ2-3; a weak D match, TRBD1 (6 bases). The CDR3 loop spans 16 amino acids. Germline-derived CDR1 and CDR2 are LNHNV and YYDKDF (reference sequence). V gave up 0 bases and J gave up 3 bases, with 13 bases separating them. In DNA, the CDR3 is TGTGCCACCAGCAGAGATGTAGGGGGAGCAACAGATACGCAGTATTTT. Residues: CATSRDVGGATDTQYF.

The chain recombines TRBV19 with TRBJ2-5; D not certain. The CDR3 runs to 14 residues. Germline values: CDR1 LNHDA, CDR2 SQIVND (reference sequence). Trimming pared 3 bases from V and 5 bases from J, leaving 13 bases between. In nucleotides, the CDR3 is TGTGCCAGTAGTATGACACTTGGCATGGAGACCCAGTACTTC. Amino acid sequence: CASSMTLGMETQYF.

This chain joins TRBV10-3 and TRBJ2-3; TRBD2 might be the D (5 bases). The CDR3 is 13 residues long. Between the trimmed V and J ends, which lost 2 bases and 6 bases, there was a span of 9 bases. Germline values: CDR1 ENHRY, CDR2 SYGVKD. As DNA, the CDR3 is TGTGCCATCAGTGAGGTGTCGGGGGATACGCAGTATTTT. This gives the protein CAISEVSGDTQYF.

V is TRBV28 and J is TRBJ2-2; a weak D match, TRBD2 (7 bases). CDR1 is MDHEN and CDR2 is SYDVKM in the germline V gene. This CDR3 region has 14 residues. Between the trimmed V and J ends, which lost 9 bases and 0 bases, there was a span of 11 bases. The chain's CDR3 is CASRGGSNTGELFF. The DNA of the CDR3 is TGTGCCAGTAGGGGGGGATCGAACACCGGGGAGCTGTTTTTT. The full variable domain, completed using reference TRBV28 and TRBJ2-2, is DVKVTQSSRYLVKRTGEKVFLECVQDMDHENMFWYRQDPGLGLRLIYFSYDVKMKEKGDIPEGYSVSREKKERFSLILESASTNQTSMYLCASRGGSNTGELFFGEGSRLTVL.

This chain uses TRBV7-9 with TRBJ2-5, with 9 bases identical to TRBD2. With V trimmed by 5 bases and J by 5 bases, 15 bases remained unmatched. Germline V gene sequence: CDR1 SEHNR, CDR2 FQNEAQ (reference sequence). The CDR3 is made up of 17 amino acids. The CDR3 DNA follows: TGTGCCAGCAGCCAGGGAGGGCTAGCGGGGCGTTGGGAGACCCAGTACTTC. This gives the protein CASSQGGLAGRWETQYF.

The V call is TRBV19, the J call TRBJ2-2; D is uncertain. Germline-derived CDR1 and CDR2 are LNHDA and SQIVND (reference sequence). The CDR3 consists of 15 residues. Trimming took 3 bases from V and 0 from J, leaving 8 bases between them. CDR3 sequence reads: CASSIRLANTGELFF. The CDR3 nucleotides are TGTGCCAGTAGTATTCGGTTGGCGAACACCGGGGAGCTGTTTTTT.

This chain uses TRBV19 with TRBJ2-3, with a possible D match to TRBD1 (6 bases). Germline CDR1 and CDR2: LNHDA and SQIVND (reference sequence). V shed 8 bases and J shed 8 bases, with 17 bases lying between them. The CDR3 has 13 amino acids. In nucleotides, the CDR3 is TGTGCCAGTGGTCCCCAGGGGTCTAGTACGCAGTATTTT. This encodes CASGPQGSSTQYF.

V usage is TRBV29-1 and J usage is TRBJ2-2; D not resolved. CDR1 and CDR2 (germline): SQVTM, ANQGSEA. Trimming removed 7 bases from V and 2 bases from J, with 11 bases in between. The CDR3 is made up of 13 amino acids. CDR3 loop: CSADWVNTGELFF. In DNA, the CDR3 is TGCAGCGCCGACTGGGTAAACACCGGGGAGCTGTTTTTT.

The CDR3, as DNA: TGTGCCAGCAGCCAATTTACAGGGATGAGGGAAGAGACCCAGTACTTC. Protein sequence: CASSQFTGMREETQYF. V is TRBV3-1 (or the pseudogene TRBV3-2) and J is TRBJ2-5; TRBD1 is a possible D gene (6 bases). Germline V lookup: CDR1 LGHDT, CDR2 YNNKEL (reference sequence). The CDR3 runs 16 residues. With 2 bases removed from V and 3 bases from J, the gap between germline ends came to 16 bases.

The rearrangement links TRBV19 to TRBJ2-2, with unresolved D. CDR1 is LNHDA, CDR2 SQIVND, per germline (reference sequence). This CDR3 is built from 15 residues. V was shortened by 3 bases and J by 4 bases, with 12 bases between the two germline ends. The CDR3 bases are TGTGCCAGTAGTATTAGAGTTTTCGCCACCGGGGAGCTGTTTTTT. Its translation is CASSIRVFATGELFF.

This chain connects TRBV27 to TRBJ2-1; 10 bases align to TRBD2. This CDR3 has 16 amino acids. J lost 5 bases, V lost 1 base, and 5 bases had no gene match. The V gene's germline CDR1 is MNHEY and CDR2 SMNVEV (reference sequence). CDR3 nucleotides: TGTGCCAGCAGTTTATGGCTAGCGGGAGTTGACAATGAGCAGTTCTTC. Protein product: CASSLWLAGVDNEQFF.

The rearrangement links TRBV20-1 to TRBJ1-6; D is possibly TRBD1 (5 bases). The CDR3 spans 16 residues. The germline V and J ends were trimmed by 3 bases and 7 bases, with 19 bases remaining between them. Germline V gene sequence: CDR1 DFQATT, CDR2 SNEGSKA (reference sequence). CDR3 amino acids: CSASPTGGVGNSPLHF. CDR3 sequence (DNA): TGCAGTGCTAGTCCCACCGGGGGGGTTGGCAATTCACCCCTCCACTTT.

This rearrangement joins TRBV11-2 to TRBJ1-2; no reliable D call. Germline assignment: CDR1 SGHAT and CDR2 FQNNGV. Between the trimmed V and J ends, which lost 2 bases and 4 bases, there was a span of 8 bases. This CDR3 has 13 amino acids. CDR3 sequence (DNA): TGTGCCAGCAGCTTAAGAGGTCTCTATGGCTACACCTTC. This codes for CASSLRGLYGYTF.

The V and J genes are TRBV7-9 and TRBJ2-7; no definite D call. Germline loops: CDR1 SEHNR, CDR2 FQNEAQ (reference sequence). V was cut by 3 bases and J by 2 bases, with 11 bases left in between. The CDR3 has 14 amino acids. CDR3 region: CASSFPGSPYEQYF. The CDR3 DNA reads TGTGCCAGCAGCTTTCCGGGTTCACCCTACGAGCAGTACTTC.

This rearrangement joins TRBV6-1 to TRBJ1-3, with no clear D. CDR1 and CDR2 (germline): MNHNS, SASEGT. The CDR3 consists of 17 residues. The V gene lost 2 bases and the J gene lost 0 bases, with 14 bases spanning the gap. CDR3 DNA sequence: TGTGCCAGCAGTGAAAACTATGGAGGTAGCTCTGGAAACACCATATATTTT. Its translation is CASSENYGGSSGNTIYF.

This chain uses TRBV7-2 with TRBJ2-1, with 7 bases aligning to TRBD2. The CDR3 spans 17 residues. Germline CDR1 SGHTA, CDR2 FQGNSA. V gave up 1 base and J gave up 6 bases; unmatched junction bases: 12. CDR3 sequence (DNA): TGTGCCAGCAGCTTAGGGCGACTAGCCCTTGTTTCCAATGAGCAGTTCTTC. As protein: CASSLGRLALVSNEQFF.

The chain recombines TRBV28 with TRBJ1-2; weak D call: TRBD1 (5 bases). The V gene's germline CDR1 is MDHEN and CDR2 SYDVKM. The germline V and J ends were trimmed by 3 bases and 3 bases, with 8 bases remaining between them. This CDR3 is 13 amino acids long. The CDR3 loop is CASSFLTDYGYTF. DNA of the CDR3: TGTGCCAGCAGTTTTCTGACAGACTATGGCTACACCTTC.

A word on this clone: The same CDR3 arises from other DNA sequences in this sample as well. In nucleotides, the CDR3 is TGTGCCAGCAGTGAAGGCAGGGGGCTATCTGGAAACACCATATATTTT. Amino acids: CASSEGRGLSGNTIYF. V gene TRBV2 combines with J gene TRBJ1-3; 8 bases agree with TRBD1. The germline CDR1 and CDR2 sequences are SNHLY and FYNNEI. With 1 base clipped from V and 1 base from J, the junction kept 3 bases outside the gene matches. The CDR3 runs 16 residues.

The genes are TRBV7-8 and TRBJ1-1; 7 nucleotides agree with TRBD1. The J segment lost 10 bases and the V segment lost 2 bases, leaving 10 bases of the junction unmatched. From germline, CDR1 is SGHVS and CDR2 FQNEAQ. The CDR3 covers 14 residues. The CDR3 sequence: CASSLRTGGWVAFF. CDR3 DNA sequence: TGTGCCAGCAGCTTAAGGACAGGCGGTTGGGTAGCTTTCTTT.

The V gene is TRBV19, the J gene TRBJ2-3; a weak D match, TRBD1 (6 bases). Germline CDR1 reads LNHDA; CDR2 reads SQIVND (reference sequence). CDR3 length: 15 residues. With 3 bases removed from V and 3 bases from J, the gap between germline ends came to 13 bases. Here the CDR3 reads CASSIAQGKTDTQYF. The CDR3 region has the DNA TGTGCCAGTAGTATTGCACAGGGAAAGACAGATACGCAGTATTTT.

This CDR3 reads CASKAGTNTGELFF. CDR3 coding DNA: TGTGCCAGCAAGGCGGGAACGAACACCGGGGAGCTGTTTTTT. The V call is TRBV7-2, the J call TRBJ2-2; weak D call: TRBD2 (6 bases). The CDR3 contains 14 residues. Germline CDR1 and CDR2: SGHTA and FQGNSA. V was shortened by 7 bases and J by 0 bases, with 9 bases between the two germline ends.

The rearrangement uses TRBV20-1 and TRBJ2-4; TRBD2 matches 12 bases. Germline trimming cut 3 bases from V and 6 bases from J; bases unmatched to any gene: 3. The CDR3 is 14 residues long. Germline CDR1 is DFQATT and CDR2 is SNEGSKA (reference sequence). This CDR3 reads CSASPSGRANIQYF. The CDR3 DNA follows: TGCAGTGCTAGTCCTAGCGGGAGGGCAAACATTCAGTACTTC.

CDR3 protein: CASSARAGGYEQYF. The CDR3 DNA reads as TGTGCCAGCAGCGCCCGGGCAGGGGGCTACGAGCAGTACTTC. This chain joins TRBV6-5 and TRBJ2-7; 7 nucleotides match TRBD1. There are 14 residues in the CDR3. The J segment lost 3 bases and the V segment lost 6 bases, leaving 8 bases of the junction unmatched. CDR1 and CDR2 from the germline V gene are MNHEY and SVGAGI.

CDR3: CASSQETGLETQYF. CDR3 coding DNA: TGCGCCAGCAGCCAAGAGACAGGGTTAGAGACCCAGTACTTC. The genes are TRBV4-3 and TRBJ2-5; TRBD1 matches 7 bases. With 0 bases clipped from V and 4 bases from J, the junction kept 2 bases outside the gene matches. The CDR3 sequence is 14 residues long. In germline, CDR1 is LGHNA, CDR2 YSLEER.

The gene calls are TRBV20-1 and TRBJ1-1; D not resolved. Germline V lookup: CDR1 DFQATT, CDR2 SNEGSKA (reference sequence). The CDR3 spans 11 residues. V lost 1 base, J lost 11 bases, and 11 bases lay in between. The CDR3 DNA follows: TGCAGTGCTAGAGGGCCTCTTATGGCTTTCTTT. It translates to CSARGPLMAFF.